This TCR beta chain emerged from a study of T cell responses to AZD1222 COVID-19 vaccine. Profiling relied on immunoSEQ multiplex PCR, and the TCRdb table lists in-frame clones only, not all of them. The sample includes 150,000 to 200,000 clones, roughly 94% seen only once; the top ten take roughly 5%. V dropped 4 bases and J dropped 1 base, with 16 bases sitting between them. The CDR3 is 16 residues long. CDR1 KGHSH and CDR2 LQKENI come from the germline V gene. Sequenced material: peripheral blood, taken 28 days after the second AZD1222 dose. The TCR sequence derives from an adult who received the AZD1222 COVID-19 vaccine. This chain connects TRBV18 to TRBJ1-1; D may be TRBD1 (5 bases). CDR3: CASSLQPGPKNTEAFF. CDR3 DNA sequence: TGTGCCAGCTCACTGCAACCGGGACCGAAGAACACTGAAGCTTTCTTT.